These T cell receptor beta chains were read from a single sample in a study of blood T cell repertoires in COVID-19. TCRdb keeps only in-frame clones here, not all; method: immunoSEQ multiplex PCR. The sample has roughly 290,000 clones, around 87% seen once; the top ten hold around 8%. Sequencing was performed on peripheral blood. These receptors all stem from a woman in her forties or fifties who had recovered from COVID-19. Both conserved end residues are part of each CDR3. D genes are given only for firm matches. Clone size is shown for a subset of rows, as once, few, many or a class of expanded clone.

d_call	v_call	clone_size	j_call	cdr3_nt	cdr3_aa
TRBD2	TRBV3-1/TRBV3-2	once	TRBJ2-5	TGTGCCAGCAGCCAATCGGTAGCGGGAGGGCCAGGGACCCAGTACTTC	CASSQSVAGGPGTQYF
.	TRBV6-5	.	TRBJ2-4	TGTGCCAGCAGTTATGCCGATACGGACATTCAGTACTTC	CASSYADTDIQYF
TRBD2	TRBV5-4	.	TRBJ2-1	TGTGCCAGCAGCTCCAAAGGGCCAATAGCGGGAAGGTCCTACAATGAGCAGTTCTTC	CASSSKGPIAGRSYNEQFF
TRBD2	TRBV28	.	TRBJ2-1	TGTGCCAGCAGTTCCCCGGGACTAGCCTACAATGAGCAGTTCTTC	CASSSPGLAYNEQFF
TRBD1	TRBV5-1	.	TRBJ2-1	TGCGCCAGCATCGGGACAGGGGGCGGAAATGAGCAGTTCTTC	CASIGTGGGNEQFF
TRBD1	TRBV5-4	.	TRBJ2-1	TGTGCCAGCAGCCCCGGGACAGATGAGCAGTTCTTC	CASSPGTDEQFF
TRBD1	TRBV5-6	.	TRBJ1-1	TGTGCCAGCAGCTACCGGACAGGGGGGGAAGCTTTCTTT	CASSYRTGGEAFF
.	TRBV7-9	.	TRBJ2-7	TGTGCCAGCGAAGATATCAGGGGATCCTACGAGCAGTACTTC	CASEDIRGSYEQYF
TRBD2	TRBV5-1	.	TRBJ2-1	TGCGCCAGCAGCTTGGGGGGACACAGCGGGAGGGCCTACTACAATGAGCAGTTCTTC	CASSLGGHSGRAYYNEQFF
TRBD1	TRBV29-1	.	TRBJ2-5	TGCAGCGTTGAGGACAGGCCGAACCAAGAGACCCAGTACTTC	CSVEDRPNQETQYF
.	TRBV28	.	TRBJ2-5	TGTGCCAGCAGCCCCGGAGGCCGCGGCGAGACCCAGTACTTC	CASSPGGRGETQYF
.	TRBV29-1	.	TRBJ2-2	TGCAGCGTTGGACTCACCGGGGAGCTGTTTTTT	CSVGLTGELFF
TRBD1	TRBV19	.	TRBJ1-2	TGTGCCGGGTCACAGGGGACCTCCGGTGGCTACACCTTC	CAGSQGTSGGYTF
.	TRBV11-3	.	TRBJ2-7	TGTGCCAGCAGCCCGAACGCGGCGGGGGAGCAGTACTTC	CASSPNAAGEQYF
.	TRBV5-1	.	TRBJ1-2	TGCGCCAGCAGCCCCTCTCCGACTCAACCGGGTGGCTACACCTTC	CASSPSPTQPGGYTF
TRBD1	TRBV28	.	TRBJ1-5	TGTGCCAGCAGTACCTACAGGGGGCGGCTACTTGCTAGGCAGCCCCAGCATTTT	CASSTYRGRLLARQPQHF
TRBD1	TRBV6-5	few	TRBJ1-4	TGTGCCAGCAGTTCACAGGGGATCGATGAAAAACTGTTTTTT	CASSSQGIDEKLFF
.	TRBV9	.	TRBJ2-7	TGTGCCAGCAGCGTAGAGGCAGGGCCAAGCTCCTACGAGCAGTACTTC	CASSVEAGPSSYEQYF
TRBD2	TRBV5-1	.	TRBJ2-7	TGCGCCAGCAGCGGAAAACGGGACTACCTCGGGGGAGAGCAGTACTTC	CASSGKRDYLGGEQYF
.	TRBV5-1	.	TRBJ2-1	TGCGCCAGCAGCTTGGGCGGGACCCGCTCCTACAATGAGCAGTTCTTC	CASSLGGTRSYNEQFF
TRBD2	TRBV5-4	.	TRBJ2-5	TGTGCCAGCAGCTTAACTGGCGGGGGACTAGCGCGAGAGACCCAGTACTTC	CASSLTGGGLARETQYF
.	TRBV7-2	.	TRBJ2-2	TGTGCCAGCAGCCTTCTTAGTACCGGGGAGCTGTTTTTT	CASSLLSTGELFF
.	TRBV18	.	TRBJ1-2	TGTGCCAGCTCACCTTCTGGGGAGACCTATGGCTACACCTTC	CASSPSGETYGYTF
.	TRBV18	.	TRBJ1-4	TGTGCCAGCTCACCAGAGGAACAGGATAATGAAAAACTGTTTTTT	CASSPEEQDNEKLFF
TRBD1	TRBV7-9	.	TRBJ2-5	TGTGCCAGCACCTTGGGGACAGCCCAAGAGACCCAGTACTTC	CASTLGTAQETQYF